Listed below are T cell receptor beta chains from one sample, sequenced in a study of blood T cell repertoires in COVID-19. Only in-frame clones appear in the TCRdb table, and some are missing; sequencing was by immunoSEQ multiplex PCR. This sample has roughly 150,000 clones, with 70% to 90% found just once. The specimen sequenced was peripheral blood. These receptors were collected from an elderly woman with COVID-19, enrolled during active disease. Each CDR3 is given with its conserved first and last residue. The order of the fields is D gene, clone size, V gene, CDR3 length, J gene, CDR3 DNA, CDR3 protein. The D gene is left open where the match is weak. Clone size is not always given. Where it is, it says once, few, many or a class for expanded clones.

TRBD2	NA	TRBV11-2	16	TRBJ2-5	TGTGCCAGCAGCTTGGGGGGGATCGGAAACCAAGAGACCCAGTACTTC	CASSLGGIGNQETQYF
TRBD1	NA	TRBV6-5	15	TRBJ1-5	TGTGCCAGCAGTACCCAGACAGGGGATAATCAGCCCCAGCATTTT	CASSTQTGDNQPQHF
NA	NA	TRBV5-6	14	TRBJ1-1	TGTGCCAGCAGCAGGCCGGGGGGTAACACTGAAGCTTTCTTT	CASSRPGGNTEAFF
NA	NA	TRBV2	15	TRBJ1-5	TGTGCCAGCAGCGTGGGGGGGAGTAGCAATCAGCCCCAGCATTTT	CASSVGGSSNQPQHF
TRBD1	NA	TRBV28	17	TRBJ1-1	TGTGCCAGCAGTTTCCCGGAGCCGACAGGGAGGAACACTGAAGCTTTCTTT	CASSFPEPTGRNTEAFF
TRBD2	NA	TRBV7-3	16	TRBJ2-7	TGTGCCAGCAGCTTAATGGGAGGGGTTCCCTCCTACGAGCAGTACTTC	CASSLMGGVPSYEQYF
NA	NA	TRBV5-1	14	TRBJ2-7	TGCGCCAGCAGCTGGGGATCAGGGGCGGACGAGCAGTACTTC	CASSWGSGADEQYF
TRBD1	NA	TRBV24-1	18	TRBJ2-2	TGTGCCACTTCCGGCCCCTTGACAGGGGTCCCGAACACCGGGGAGCTGTTTTTT	CATSGPLTGVPNTGELFF
NA	NA	TRBV18	14	TRBJ1-5	TGTGCCAGCTCAGGGGGGTATAGCAATCAGCCCCAGCATTTT	CASSGGYSNQPQHF
TRBD2	NA	TRBV5-5	14	TRBJ2-1	TGTGCCAGCAGCTGGGACTACGGGGGGAATGAGCAGTTCTTC	CASSWDYGGNEQFF
TRBD1	NA	TRBV5-1	15	TRBJ2-7	TGCGCCAGCAGCTTCTCCGGGACAGGGGGCGCAGAGCAGTACTTC	CASSFSGTGGAEQYF
TRBD1	NA	TRBV7-9	16	TRBJ2-1	TGTGCCAGCAGCTCCTGGCAGGGGGTTGACGGGGATGAGCAGTTCTTC	CASSSWQGVDGDEQFF
NA	NA	TRBV4-1	14	TRBJ1-4	TGCGCCAGCAGTCCTAAAACAGGGACGGAAAAACTGTTTTTT	CASSPKTGTEKLFF
NA	NA	TRBV7-6	17	TRBJ2-3	TGTGCCAGCAGCTTAGGCCCTAGCGGGTACAGGGGAGATACGCAGTATTTT	CASSLGPSGYRGDTQYF
NA	once	TRBV5-1	19	TRBJ2-1	TGCGCCAGCAGCTCCGTGCCCCAGAGCCGAACAGGGACCTACAATGAGCAGTTCTTC	CASSSVPQSRTGTYNEQFF
NA	NA	TRBV7-9	12	TRBJ1-6	TGTGCCAGCAGCCGAAGGGGTTCACCCCTCCACTTT	CASSRRGSPLHF
TRBD1	NA	TRBV10-3	12	TRBJ2-7	TGTGCCATGGGACAGATTCTTTACGAGCAGTACTTC	CAMGQILYEQYF
TRBD1	NA	TRBV11-3	20	TRBJ1-1	TGTGCCAGCAGTCTACTCCGGGACAGGGGGCCCTCGTTGGGGTACACTGAAGCTTTCTTT	CASSLLRDRGPSLGYTEAFF
TRBD1	NA	TRBV5-1	15	TRBJ2-5	TGCGCCAGCAGCTTGGAGGGACAGGGAGGAGAGACCCAGTACTTC	CASSLEGQGGETQYF
TRBD1	NA	TRBV6-6	15	TRBJ1-4	TGTGCCAGCAGCCTACCCGGGACAGGGGGTGAAAAACTGTTTTTT	CASSLPGTGGEKLFF
NA	NA	TRBV6-2/TRBV6-3	18	TRBJ2-7	TGTGCCAGCAGCCCTTGGGGGGACGACAAGCGCGGATCCTACGAGCAGTACTTC	CASSPWGDDKRGSYEQYF
NA	NA	TRBV6-5	16	TRBJ2-7	TGTGCCAGCAGTTACTCGGGTTTTAGAGGCTCCTACGAGCAGTACTTC	CASSYSGFRGSYEQYF
NA	once	TRBV7-8	14	TRBJ1-2	TGTGCCAGCAGCTTCGCGGGGTTTGGCTATGGCTACACCTTC	CASSFAGFGYGYTF
TRBD1	few	TRBV11-2	17	TRBJ2-3	TGTGCCAGCAGCTTAGGGACAGGGGGCATGGGGGCAGATACGCAGTATTTT	CASSLGTGGMGADTQYF
TRBD1	NA	TRBV28	16	TRBJ1-2	TGTGCCAGCAGTTTATGGAGACAGGGTGGGAACCATGGCTACACCTTC	CASSLWRQGGNHGYTF
TRBD2	NA	TRBV7-2	17	TRBJ2-3	TGTGCCAGCAGCTTAATCCGGACTAGCGGGAGCACAGATACGCAGTATTTT	CASSLIRTSGSTDTQYF
TRBD1	NA	TRBV7-2	16	TRBJ2-1	TGTGCCAGCAGCTTAATAGGCGGGACAGGGGGCAATGAGCAGTTCTTC	CASSLIGGTGGNEQFF
TRBD1	NA	TRBV6-2/TRBV6-3	16	TRBJ2-1	TGTGCCAGCAGTCTCCGCGGACAGGGGTCCTACAATGAGCAGTTCTTC	CASSLRGQGSYNEQFF
TRBD1	NA	TRBV5-1	14	TRBJ2-3	TGCGCCAGCAGCTCCGGGACAGTCACAGATACGCAGTATTTT	CASSSGTVTDTQYF
NA	NA	TRBV28	14	TRBJ2-7	TGTGCCAGCAGCCCAGGTCATTTAACCTACGAGCAGTACTTC	CASSPGHLTYEQYF
NA	NA	TRBV2	15	TRBJ2-1	TGTGCCAGCAGGCCTCTAAGGGGGTCCTACAATGAGCAGTTCTTC	CASRPLRGSYNEQFF
TRBD1	NA	TRBV11-2	15	TRBJ1-3	TGTGCCAGCAGCCCACAGGGGGCGCCTGGAAACACCATATATTTT	CASSPQGAPGNTIYF
NA	NA	TRBV7-8	13	TRBJ1-1	TGTGCCAGCAGCTTAATAGTGACAGTGGAAGCTTTCTTT	CASSLIVTVEAFF
NA	once	TRBV24-1	12	TRBJ1-2	TGTGCCACCAGTGCTACTAGCTTCGGCTACACCTTC	CATSATSFGYTF
NA	NA	TRBV28	14	TRBJ1-4	TGTGCCAGCAGTCCAGGGATCTCTGGAGAAAAACTGTTTTTT	CASSPGISGEKLFF
TRBD2	NA	TRBV5-6	14	TRBJ2-7	TGTGCCAGCATCCCTAGCGGGAGAGCTGGCGAGCAGTACTTC	CASIPSGRAGEQYF
TRBD1	NA	TRBV6-2/TRBV6-3	13	TRBJ2-7	TGTGCCAGCAGTCACCAGGGGGCCAACGAGCAGTACTTC	CASSHQGANEQYF
NA	NA	TRBV15	14	TRBJ2-5	TGTGCCACCAGCTCCCGCCGAGCCGGGGAGACCCAGTACTTC	CATSSRRAGETQYF
TRBD1	NA	TRBV4-2	18	TRBJ2-7	TGTGCCAGCAGCCCCCAAGGAGGACCGGGACAGGGGCCCTACGAGCAGTACTTC	CASSPQGGPGQGPYEQYF
TRBD1	NA	TRBV19	18	TRBJ1-5	TGTGCCAGTAGTATTGGCGGAGGGGGCAGGGTGAGCAATCAGCCCCAGCATTTT	CASSIGGGGRVSNQPQHF
TRBD2	once	TRBV9	14	TRBJ2-5	TGTGCCAGCAGCGTCCAAGCGGGAGGTGAGACCCAGTACTTC	CASSVQAGGETQYF
TRBD2	few	TRBV5-1	15	TRBJ2-2	TGCGCCAGCAGCATAGCGGGAGGGCCCACCGGGGAGCTGTTTTTT	CASSIAGGPTGELFF
NA	NA	TRBV7-9	14	TRBJ2-7	TGTGCCAGCAGCACCCCGGGTCGTTTGGGCGAGCAGTACTTC	CASSTPGRLGEQYF
NA	NA	TRBV20-1	16	TRBJ2-5	TGCAGTGCTAGTAGTCCAGGGGAAGCGGTAATGGAGACCCAGTACTTC	CSASSPGEAVMETQYF
TRBD2	NA	TRBV4-2	14	TRBJ2-1	TGTGCCAGCAGCCCCGATCCGGGACTAGCTGAGCAGTTCTTC	CASSPDPGLAEQFF
NA	NA	TRBV5-8	14	TRBJ1-1	TGTGCCAGCAGCTCCACCTCAGGGGTGACTGAAGCTTTCTTT	CASSSTSGVTEAFF
NA	NA	TRBV27	14	TRBJ1-4	TGTGCCAGCCATCGGGGGGGGCCTAATGAAAAACTGTTTTTT	CASHRGGPNEKLFF
NA	NA	TRBV14	19	TRBJ2-1	TGTGCCAGCAGCCAACCTTCCCGCGGGGCGCTGAGCTCCTACAATGAGCAGTTCTTC	CASSQPSRGALSSYNEQFF
TRBD2	NA	TRBV11-2	18	TRBJ2-1	TGTGCCAGCAGCTTGAATGAGCTCCCGGCTAGCGGGATCAATGAGCAGTTCTTC	CASSLNELPASGINEQFF
TRBD1	NA	TRBV6-6	15	TRBJ2-7	TGTGCCAGCAGTTCGGTGGACAGGGCATCCTACGAGCAGTACTTC	CASSSVDRASYEQYF